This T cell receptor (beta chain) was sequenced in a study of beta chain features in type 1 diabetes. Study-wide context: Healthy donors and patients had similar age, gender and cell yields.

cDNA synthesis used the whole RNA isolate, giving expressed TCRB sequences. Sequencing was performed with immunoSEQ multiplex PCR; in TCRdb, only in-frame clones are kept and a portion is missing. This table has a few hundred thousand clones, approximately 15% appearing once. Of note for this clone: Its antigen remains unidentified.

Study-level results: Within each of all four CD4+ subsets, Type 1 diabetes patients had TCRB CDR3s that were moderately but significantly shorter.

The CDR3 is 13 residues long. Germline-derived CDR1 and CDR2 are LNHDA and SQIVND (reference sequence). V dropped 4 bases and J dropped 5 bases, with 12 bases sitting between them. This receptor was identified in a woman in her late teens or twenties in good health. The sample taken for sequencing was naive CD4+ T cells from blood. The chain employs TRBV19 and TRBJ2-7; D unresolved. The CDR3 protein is CASSKGVVNEQYF. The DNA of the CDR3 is TGTGCCAGTAGTAAAGGAGTGGTAAACGAGCAGTACTTC.